This T cell receptor beta chain was recorded in a study of cytomegalovirus exposure and HLA in healthy donors. The V and J ends lost 3 bases and 3 bases, in that order; junction bases with no gene match: 8. Germline CDR1 reads SNHLY; CDR2 reads FYNNEI. The length of the CDR3 is 15 residues. The PCR had 60 Vbeta and 13 Jbeta primers. Using immunoSEQ multiplex PCR, the repertoire was profiled, and TCRdb retains in-frame clones only, with some absent. The repertoire holds about 170,000 clones, with around two thirds as singletons. The chain carries TRBV2 and TRBJ2-7, with 7 bases aligning to TRBD2. What was sequenced was PBMCs. The TCR comes from a man aged 40-50 years in good health and CMV-seronegative. The CDR3 here is CASSERGLVGYEQYF. The CDR3 nucleotides are TGTGCCAGCAGTGAGCGAGGACTAGTTGGCTACGAGCAGTACTTC.